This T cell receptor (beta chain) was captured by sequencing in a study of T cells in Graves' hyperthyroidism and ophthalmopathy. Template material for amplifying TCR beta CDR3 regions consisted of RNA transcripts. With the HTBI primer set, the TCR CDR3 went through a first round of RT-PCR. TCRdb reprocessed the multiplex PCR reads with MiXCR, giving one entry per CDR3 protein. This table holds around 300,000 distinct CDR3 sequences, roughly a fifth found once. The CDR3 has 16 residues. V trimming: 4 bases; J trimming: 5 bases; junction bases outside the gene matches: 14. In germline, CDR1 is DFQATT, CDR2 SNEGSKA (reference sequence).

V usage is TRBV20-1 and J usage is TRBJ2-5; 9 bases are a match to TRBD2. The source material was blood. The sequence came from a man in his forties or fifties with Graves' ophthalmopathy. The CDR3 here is CSATRPGTSLTETQYF. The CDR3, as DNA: TGCAGTGCTACCCGCCCCGGGACTAGCTTAACGGAGACCCAGTACTTC.